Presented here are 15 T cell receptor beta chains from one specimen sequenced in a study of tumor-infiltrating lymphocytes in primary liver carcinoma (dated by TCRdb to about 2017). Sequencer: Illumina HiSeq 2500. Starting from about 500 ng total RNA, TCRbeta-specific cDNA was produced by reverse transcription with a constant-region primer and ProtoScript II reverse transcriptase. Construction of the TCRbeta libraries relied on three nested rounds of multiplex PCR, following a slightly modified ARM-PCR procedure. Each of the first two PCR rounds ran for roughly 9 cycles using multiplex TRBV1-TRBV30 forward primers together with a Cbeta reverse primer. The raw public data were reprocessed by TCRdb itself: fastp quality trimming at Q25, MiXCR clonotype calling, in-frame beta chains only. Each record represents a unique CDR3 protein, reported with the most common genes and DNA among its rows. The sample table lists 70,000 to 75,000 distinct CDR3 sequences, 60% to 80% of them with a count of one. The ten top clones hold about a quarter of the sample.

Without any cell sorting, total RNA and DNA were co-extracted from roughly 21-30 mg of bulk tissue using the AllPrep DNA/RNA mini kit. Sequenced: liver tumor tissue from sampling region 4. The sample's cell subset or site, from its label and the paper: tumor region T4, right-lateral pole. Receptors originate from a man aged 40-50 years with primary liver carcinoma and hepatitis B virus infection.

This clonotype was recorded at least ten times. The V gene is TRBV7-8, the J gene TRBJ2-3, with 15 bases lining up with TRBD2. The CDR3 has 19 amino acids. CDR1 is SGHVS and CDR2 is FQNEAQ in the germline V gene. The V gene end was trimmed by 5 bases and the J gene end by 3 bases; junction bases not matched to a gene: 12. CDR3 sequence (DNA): TGTGCCAGCAGCCGAAATCAGGACGGGACTAGCGGGAGGACAGATACGCAGTATTTT. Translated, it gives CASSRNQDGTSGRTDTQYF.

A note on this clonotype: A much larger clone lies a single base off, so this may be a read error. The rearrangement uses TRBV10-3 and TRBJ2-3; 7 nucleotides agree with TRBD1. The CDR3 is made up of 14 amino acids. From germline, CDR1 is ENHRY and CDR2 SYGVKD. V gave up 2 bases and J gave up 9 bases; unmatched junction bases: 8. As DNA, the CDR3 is TGTGCCATCAGTGAGGGGACAGAACCTATGACGCAGTATTTT. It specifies CAISEGTEPMTQYF.

In nucleotides, the CDR3 is TGCAGCGTTGCTGGGTTGGGATCTGAGCAGTTCTTC. Protein: CSVAGLGSEQFF. V gene TRBV29-1 combines with J gene TRBJ2-1; D remains ambiguous. The CDR3 length is 12 residues. The germline V gene has CDR1 SQVTM and CDR2 ANQGSEA. Trimming took 4 bases from V and 9 from J, leaving 13 bases between them.

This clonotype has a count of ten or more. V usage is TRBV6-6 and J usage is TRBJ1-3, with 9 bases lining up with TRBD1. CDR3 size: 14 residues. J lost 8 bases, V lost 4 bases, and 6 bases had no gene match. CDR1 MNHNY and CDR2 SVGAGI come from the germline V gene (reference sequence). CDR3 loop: CASSSPDRGYTIYF. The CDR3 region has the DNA TGTGCCAGCAGTTCGCCGGACAGGGGATACACCATATATTTT.

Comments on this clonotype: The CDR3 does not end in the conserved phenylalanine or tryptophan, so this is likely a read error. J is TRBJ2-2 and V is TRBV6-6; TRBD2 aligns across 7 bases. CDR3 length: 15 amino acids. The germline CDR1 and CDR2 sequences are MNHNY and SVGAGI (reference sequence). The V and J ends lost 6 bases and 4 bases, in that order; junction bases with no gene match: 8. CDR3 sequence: CASSREGGGTGELFS. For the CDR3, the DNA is TGTGCCAGCAGCAGGGAGGGTGGGGGCACCGGGGAGCTGTTTTCT.

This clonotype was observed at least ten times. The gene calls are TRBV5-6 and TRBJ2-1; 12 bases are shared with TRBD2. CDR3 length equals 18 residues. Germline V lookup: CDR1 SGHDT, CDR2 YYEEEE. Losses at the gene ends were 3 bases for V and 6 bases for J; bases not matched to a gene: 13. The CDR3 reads CASSSRLDPSGRANEQFF. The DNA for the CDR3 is TGTGCCAGCAGCTCGCGACTGGACCCTAGCGGGAGGGCCAATGAGCAGTTCTTC.

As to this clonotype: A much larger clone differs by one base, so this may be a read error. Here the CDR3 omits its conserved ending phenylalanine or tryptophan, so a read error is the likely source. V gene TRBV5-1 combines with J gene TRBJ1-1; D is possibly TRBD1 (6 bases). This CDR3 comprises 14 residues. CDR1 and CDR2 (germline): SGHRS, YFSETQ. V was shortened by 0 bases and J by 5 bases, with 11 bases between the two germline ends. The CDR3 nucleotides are TGCGCCAGCAGCTTGGGCGGGGGCGAGACTGAAGCTTTCTCT. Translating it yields CASSLGGGETEAFS.

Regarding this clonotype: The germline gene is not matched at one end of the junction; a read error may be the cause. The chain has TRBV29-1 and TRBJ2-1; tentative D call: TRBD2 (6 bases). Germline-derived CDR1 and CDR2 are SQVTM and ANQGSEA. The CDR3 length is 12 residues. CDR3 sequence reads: CSVLGLYYEQFF. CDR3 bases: TGCAGCGTCTTGGGACTCTACTATGAGCAGTTTTTC.

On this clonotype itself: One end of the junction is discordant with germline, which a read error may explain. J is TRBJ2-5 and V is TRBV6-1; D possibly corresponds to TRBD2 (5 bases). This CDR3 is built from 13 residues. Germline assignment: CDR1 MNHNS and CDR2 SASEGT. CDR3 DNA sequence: TGTGCCAGCACTAGGGAGATCCAAGTGACCCAGTACTTC. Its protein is CASTREIQVTQYF.

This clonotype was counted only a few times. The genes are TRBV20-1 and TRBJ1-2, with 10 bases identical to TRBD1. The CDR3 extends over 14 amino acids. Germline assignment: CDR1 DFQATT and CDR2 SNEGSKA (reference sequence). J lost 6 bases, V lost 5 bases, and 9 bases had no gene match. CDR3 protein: CSAVPGQGKDGYTF. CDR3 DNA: TGCAGTGCTGTACCGGGACAGGGGAAGGATGGCTACACCTTC.

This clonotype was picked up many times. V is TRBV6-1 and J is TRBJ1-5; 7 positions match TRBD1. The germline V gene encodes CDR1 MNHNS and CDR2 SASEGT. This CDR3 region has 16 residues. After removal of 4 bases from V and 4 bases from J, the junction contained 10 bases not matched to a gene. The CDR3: CASSVVAGGDNQPQHF. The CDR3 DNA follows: TGTGCCAGCAGTGTCGTCGCAGGGGGGGATAATCAGCCCCAGCATTTT.

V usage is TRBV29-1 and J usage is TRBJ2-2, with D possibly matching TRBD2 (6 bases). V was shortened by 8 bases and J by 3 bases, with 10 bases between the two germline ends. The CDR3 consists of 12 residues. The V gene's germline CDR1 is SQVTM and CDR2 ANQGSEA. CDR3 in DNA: TGCAGCTTCGGGGGACACACCGGGGAGCTGTTTTTT. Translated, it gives CSFGGHTGELFF.

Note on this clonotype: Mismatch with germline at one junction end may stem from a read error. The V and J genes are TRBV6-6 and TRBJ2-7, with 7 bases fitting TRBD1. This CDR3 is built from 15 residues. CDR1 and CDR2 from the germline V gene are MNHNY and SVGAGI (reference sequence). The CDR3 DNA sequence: TGTGCCAGGAGTTACTCGATAGGGGGCTATGGCGAGCAGTACTTC. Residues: CARSYSIGGYGEQYF.

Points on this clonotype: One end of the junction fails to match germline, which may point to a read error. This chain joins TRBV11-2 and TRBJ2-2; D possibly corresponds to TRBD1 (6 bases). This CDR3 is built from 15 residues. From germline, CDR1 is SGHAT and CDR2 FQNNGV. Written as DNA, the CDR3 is TGTGCCAGCGGCTTAGGGCAGGGGAGCACCGGGGAGCTGTTTTTT. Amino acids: CASGLGQGSTGELFF.

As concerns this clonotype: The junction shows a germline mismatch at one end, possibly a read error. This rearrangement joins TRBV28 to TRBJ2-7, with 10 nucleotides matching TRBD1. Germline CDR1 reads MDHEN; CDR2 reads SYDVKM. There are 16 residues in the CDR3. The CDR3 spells CASTALGGTGVDEQYF. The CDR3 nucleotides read TGTGCCAGCACTGCCCTTGGGGGGACAGGGGTCGACGAGCAGTATTTC.